These 18 T cell receptor beta chains were all obtained from the same sample, sequenced in a study of blood T cell repertoires in COVID-19 (dated by TCRdb to 2019 to 2021). The library was built by means of the immunoSEQ multiplex PCR assay. The clones in this table, taken by TCRdb from immuneACCESS, are in-frame only. Not every clone is retained; where verified, under half of the shortfall comes from an unresolved V gene, and the cause of the rest is unknown. Present in this sample are about 220,000 clones, about 80% of which were seen just once. Together, the top ten hold about 3% of the sample. The sample comprised peripheral blood. Receptors were obtained from a woman in her twenties or thirties who had recovered from COVID-19.

The chain couples TRBV5-1 to TRBJ2-5, with D perhaps TRBD2 (5 bases). This CDR3 has 13 amino acids. CDR1 and CDR2 (germline): SGHRS, YFSETQ. Trimming removed 8 bases at V and 1 base at J, with 12 bases between. The DNA for the CDR3 is TGCGCCAGTGGAGGACCGGGCCAAGAGACCCAGTACTTC. Its translation: CASGGPGQETQYF.

The J gene is TRBJ1-5, the V gene TRBV11-3; 7 bases are a match to TRBD1. V gave up 5 bases and J gave up 4 bases; unmatched junction bases: 8. The CDR3 has 15 residues. The germline V gene has CDR1 SGHNT and CDR2 YENEEA. CDR3 in amino acids: CASSLRDSPNQPQHF. For the CDR3, the DNA is TGTGCCAGCAGCCTCCGGGACAGCCCGAATCAGCCCCAGCATTTT.

The V and J genes are TRBV11-2 and TRBJ1-4, with TRBD1 as a possible D gene (6 bases). The germline CDR1 and CDR2 sequences are SGHAT and FQNNGV. Trimming removed 2 bases at V and 8 bases at J, with 12 bases between. CDR3 length equals 14 residues. The CDR3 reads CASSLLSGDEKLFF. The CDR3 region has the DNA TGTGCCAGCAGCTTACTGTCAGGGGACGAAAAACTGTTTTTT.

This chain connects TRBV11-1 to TRBJ1-1, with a weak D call TRBD1 (5 bases). Trimming left V 5 bases short and J 4 bases short, with 14 bases between. CDR3 length: 14 amino acids. CDR1 is SGHAT and CDR2 is FQDESV in the germline V gene (reference sequence). The CDR3 reads CASSPTGGGTEAFF. CDR3 bases: TGTGCCAGCAGCCCGACGGGGGGGGGCACTGAAGCTTTCTTT.

This clone turned up a few times. Sequence at one end of the junction differs from germline and may be a read error. The chain links TRBV9 to TRBJ2-1; 7 nucleotides align to TRBD2. This CDR3 region has 15 residues. Germline V gives CDR1 SGDLS, CDR2 YYNGEE. DNA of the CDR3: TGTGCCAGCAGCGACAGCGGGGTCAGGTACAGTGAGCAGTTCTTC. This sequence encodes CASSDSGVRYSEQFF.

The chain combines TRBV7-3 with TRBJ2-7; 7 positions agree with TRBD2. Germline loops: CDR1 SGHTA, CDR2 FQGTGA. CDR3 size: 16 residues. Unmatched junction bases numbered 13, after V lost 5 bases and J lost 3 bases. The CDR3 protein is CASSITGGSRIYEQYF. The CDR3 bases are TGTGCCAGCAGCATCACCGGCGGGAGTCGGATCTACGAGCAGTACTTC.

This sequence joins TRBV19 and TRBJ2-3; TRBD2 matches at 9 bases. Germline CDR1 LNHDA, CDR2 SQIVND (reference sequence). Trimming at V came to 7 bases and at J to 1 base, leaving 3 bases not matched to a gene. The CDR3 covers 14 residues. The CDR3 here is CASNIAGGTDTQYF. The DNA for the CDR3 is TGTGCCAGTAACATAGCGGGAGGCACAGATACGCAGTATTTT.

The chain combines TRBV27 with TRBJ1-1, with 7 bases aligning to TRBD1. The CDR3 has 14 amino acids. The V segment lost 6 bases and the J segment 1 base; nucleotides outside the gene matches: 5. From germline, CDR1 is MNHEY and CDR2 SMNVEV (reference sequence). The CDR3: CASRYRGSNTEAFF. The CDR3 bases are TGTGCCAGCAGATACAGGGGCTCGAACACTGAAGCTTTCTTT.

This clone was picked up one time. V is TRBV5-6 and J is TRBJ2-3, with 12 positions matching TRBD2. CDR3 length: 14 amino acids. CDR1 SGHDT and CDR2 YYEEEE come from the germline V gene. After removal of 4 bases from V and 5 bases from J, the junction contained 2 bases not matched to a gene. CDR3 sequence reads: CASSQTSGRDTQYF. CDR3 DNA sequence: TGTGCCAGCAGCCAGACTAGCGGGAGAGATACGCAGTATTTT.

This chain uses TRBV5-1 with TRBJ2-1; 14 nucleotides match TRBD2. V dropped 1 base and J dropped 6; count of bases not matched to a gene: 9. Germline V gene lookup returns CDR1 SGHRS and CDR2 YFSETQ. The CDR3 runs to 18 residues. The CDR3 DNA reads as TGCGCCAGCAGCTTGTCCCAGACTAGCGGGAGGGGCATCAATGAGCAGTTCTTC. Amino acids: CASSLSQTSGRGINEQFF.

V gene TRBV19 combines with J gene TRBJ2-7, with 9 bases fitting TRBD1. From germline, CDR1 is LNHDA and CDR2 SQIVND (reference sequence). There are 13 residues in the CDR3. J gave up 3 bases and V 5 bases, and 2 bases lay outside the gene matches. Here the CDR3 reads CASSLGQGYEQYF. The CDR3 DNA sequence: TGTGCCAGTAGTCTGGGACAGGGCTACGAGCAGTACTTC.

V is TRBV5-5 and J is TRBJ1-5, with 8 bases that match TRBD1. This CDR3 comprises 15 residues. After removal of 4 bases from V and 7 bases from J, the junction contained 10 bases not matched to a gene. Germline V gene lookup returns CDR1 SGHKS and CDR2 YYEKEE (reference sequence). CDR3 amino acids: CASSPSTGEGQPQHF. CDR3 coding DNA: TGTGCCAGCAGCCCATCGACAGGGGAGGGACAGCCCCAGCATTTT.

The genes are TRBV25-1 and TRBJ2-7, with 9 positions matching TRBD2. Trimming took 4 bases from V and 2 from J; bases not matched to a gene: 3. Per the germline V gene, CDR1 is MGHDK and CDR2 is SYGVNS. The CDR3 covers 14 residues. The CDR3 spells CASSVSGRTYEQYF. The CDR3, as DNA: TGTGCCAGCAGTGTGAGCGGGAGGACCTACGAGCAGTACTTC.

The chain employs TRBV7-9 and TRBJ1-2; D may be TRBD1 (6 bases). Deletions cut 8 bases from V and 2 bases from J, with 9 bases between. The germline gives CDR1 SEHNR, CDR2 FQNEAQ (reference sequence). This CDR3 spans 12 amino acids. The CDR3 DNA reads TGTGCCAGCCGGGGGGGCAACTATGGCTACACCTTC. Translation: CASRGGNYGYTF. Together with reference TRBV7-9 and TRBJ1-2, the CDR3 gives the full variable domain: DTGVSQNPRHKITKRGQNVTFRCDPISEHNRLYWYRQTLGQGPEFLTYFQNEAQLEKSRLLSDRFSAERPKGSFSTLEIQRTEQGDSAMYLCASRGGNYGYTFGSGTRLTVV.

The J gene is TRBJ1-1, the V gene TRBV5-4; a weak D match, TRBD1 (5 bases). V was cut by 6 bases and J by 1 base, with 10 bases left in between. Germline assignment: CDR1 SGHNT and CDR2 YYREEE (reference sequence). The CDR3 length is 13 residues. The CDR3 loop is CASTPGGNTEAFF. Written as DNA, the CDR3 is TGTGCCAGCACCCCCGGGGGGAACACTGAAGCTTTCTTT.

CDR3 sequence: CASSLTGLETQYF. CDR3 nucleotide sequence: TGTGCCAGCAGTCTGACAGGGTTGGAGACCCAGTACTTC. J is TRBJ2-5 and V is TRBV27; 7 bases align to TRBD1. After removal of 5 bases from V and 5 bases from J, the junction contained 5 bases not matched to a gene. Germline values: CDR1 MNHEY, CDR2 SMNVEV (reference sequence). The CDR3 has 13 residues.

The chain uses TRBV19 and TRBJ2-4, with 9 bases matching TRBD1. V was pared by 5 bases and J by 4 bases, with 9 bases of the junction left unmatched. The CDR3 consists of 16 residues. Germline CDR1 LNHDA, CDR2 SQIVND (reference sequence). The CDR3, as DNA: TGTGCCAGTAGTGACCGACAGGGGGGCGGAAAAAACATTCAGTACTTC. Its protein product is CASSDRQGGGKNIQYF.

V gene TRBV7-3 combines with J gene TRBJ2-1; no reliable D call. V was trimmed by 4 bases and J by 0 bases, leaving 7 bases between them. CDR3 length: 14 amino acids. In germline, CDR1 is SGHTA, CDR2 FQGTGA. The CDR3 nucleotides are TGTGCCAGCAGCTCCAGAGGCTCCTACAATGAGCAGTTCTTC. It is translated as CASSSRGSYNEQFF.